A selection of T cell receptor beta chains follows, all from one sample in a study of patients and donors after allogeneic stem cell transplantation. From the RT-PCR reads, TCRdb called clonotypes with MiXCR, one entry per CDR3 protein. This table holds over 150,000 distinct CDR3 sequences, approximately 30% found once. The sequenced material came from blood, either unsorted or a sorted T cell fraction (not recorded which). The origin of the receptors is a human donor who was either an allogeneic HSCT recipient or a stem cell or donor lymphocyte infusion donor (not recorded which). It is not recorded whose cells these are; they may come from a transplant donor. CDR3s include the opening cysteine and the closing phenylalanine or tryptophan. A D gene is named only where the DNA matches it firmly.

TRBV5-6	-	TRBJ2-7	CASSSGTASYEQYF
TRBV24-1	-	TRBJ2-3	CATSDLTVDTQYF
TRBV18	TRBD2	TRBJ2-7	CASSPSTSGNWYF
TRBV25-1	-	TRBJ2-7	CASRRQDYEQYF
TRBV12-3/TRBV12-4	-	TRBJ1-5	CASNGNNQPQHF
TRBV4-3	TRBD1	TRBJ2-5	CASSQELTGTEETQYF
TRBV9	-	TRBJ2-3	CASSVMSSVVLDTQYF
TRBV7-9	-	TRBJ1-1	CASSPKTPYRTEAFF
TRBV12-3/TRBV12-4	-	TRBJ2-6	CASSFARVMSGANVLTF
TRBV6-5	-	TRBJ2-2	CASSYGVGSGELFF
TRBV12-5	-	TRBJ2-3	CASGYGDTQYF
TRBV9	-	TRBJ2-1	CASSVGGQNNEQFF
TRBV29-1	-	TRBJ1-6	CSVSLRENSPLHF
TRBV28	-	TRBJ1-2	CASSWGGHQGYGYTF
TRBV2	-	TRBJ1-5	CASSESDYQPQHF
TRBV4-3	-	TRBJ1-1	CASSQSYRVKNTEAFF
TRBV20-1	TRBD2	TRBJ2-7	CSARGPGLATSWYEQYF
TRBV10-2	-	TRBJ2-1	CASRGPIREQFF
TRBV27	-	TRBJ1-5	CASSTLAGDNQPQHF
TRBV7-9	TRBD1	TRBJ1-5	CASSGPGGGGNQPQHF
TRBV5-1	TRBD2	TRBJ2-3	CASSPGLADTQYF
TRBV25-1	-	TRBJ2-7	CASSSDMTYEQYF
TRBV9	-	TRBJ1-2	CASSVDGEPNYGYTF
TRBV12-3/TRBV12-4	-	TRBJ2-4	CASSPMGAKNIQYF
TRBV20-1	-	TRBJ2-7	CSARDLRKYEQYF
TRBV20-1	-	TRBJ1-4	CSAREEGRPANEKLFF
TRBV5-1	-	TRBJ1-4	CASSSEPVEKLFF
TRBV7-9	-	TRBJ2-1	CASSLAAAIYNEQFF
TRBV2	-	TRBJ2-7	CASTRIYEQYF
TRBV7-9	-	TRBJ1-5	CASSLDSGSNQPQHF
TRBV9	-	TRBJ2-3	CASSVAEGRVDTQYF
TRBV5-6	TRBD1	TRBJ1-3	CASSFLGLRGVAGNTIYF
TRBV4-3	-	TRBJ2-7	CASSQEWGGASYEQYF
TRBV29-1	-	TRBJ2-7	CSVQDDLSYEQYF
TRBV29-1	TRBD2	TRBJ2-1	CSVGRDYSYNEQFF
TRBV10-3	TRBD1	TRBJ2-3	CASGTSQGAGTDTQYF
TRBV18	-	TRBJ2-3	CASSTTSTDTQYF
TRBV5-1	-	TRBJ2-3	CASSLASGDTQYF
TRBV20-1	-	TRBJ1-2	CSARDRVLYGYTF
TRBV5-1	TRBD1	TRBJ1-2	CASSLDLGRLTGGYTF
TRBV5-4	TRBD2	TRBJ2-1	CASSSTSAYYNEQFF
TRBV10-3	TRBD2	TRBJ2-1	CAIRRNSGTSGRDEQFF
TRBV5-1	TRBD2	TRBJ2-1	CASSNLAGENNEQFF
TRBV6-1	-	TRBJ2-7	CASRVREFSYEQYF
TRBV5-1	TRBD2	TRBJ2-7	CASSLTSGGHYEQYF
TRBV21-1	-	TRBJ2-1	CASSRTTLLAGGTGGQFF
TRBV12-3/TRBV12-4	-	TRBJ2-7	CASMDSPF
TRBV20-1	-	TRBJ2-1	CSAREGASEQFF
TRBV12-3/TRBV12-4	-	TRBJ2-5	CASGARFEGETQYF
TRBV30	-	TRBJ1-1	CAWSWGNTEAFF
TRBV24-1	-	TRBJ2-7	CATSDRPYYEQYF
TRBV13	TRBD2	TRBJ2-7	CASSLFTSGRAYEQYF
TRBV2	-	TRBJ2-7	CASSGRIRDRYEQYF
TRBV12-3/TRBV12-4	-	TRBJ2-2	CARENRPGPNTGELFF
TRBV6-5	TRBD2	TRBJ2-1	CASSLTSGRPPEQFF